This T cell receptor (beta chain) was observed in a study of tumor T cells in aggressive B-cell lymphoma. The repertoire was sequenced with immunoSEQ multiplex PCR; TCRdb's copy has only in-frame clones and lacks some. The table has some 3,500 clones, roughly 90% seen once. Germline values: CDR1 SGHTA, CDR2 FQGTGA. V lost 11 bases and J 7 bases, leaving 17 bases between the germline ends. This CDR3 has 13 residues. Input material: tumor tissue. V is TRBV7-3 and J is TRBJ2-2, with D maybe TRBD2 (5 bases). The receptor was isolated from an adult with diffuse large B cell lymphoma. This CDR3 is CACNVRAGGELFF. CDR3 coding DNA: TGTGCCTGCAACGTGAGGGCAGGCGGGGAGCTGTTTTTT.